Following are 10 T cell receptor beta chains from one sample sequenced in a study of cytomegalovirus exposure and HLA in healthy donors. PCR used 60 Vbeta primers and 13 Jbeta primers. Assay used: immunoSEQ multiplex PCR; TCRdb lists only in-frame clones, some missing. The table lists more than 80,000 clones, roughly 60% of them singletons, with roughly 2.5% in the top ten. The material sequenced was PBMCs. The receptors shown here come from a human donor in good health.

The chain carries TRBV5-6 and TRBJ2-7, with 7 bases that match TRBD1. The CDR3 loop spans 15 amino acids. V was clipped by 2 bases and J by 2 bases; unmatched bases: 7. CDR1 is SGHDT, CDR2 YYEEEE, per germline. The CDR3 DNA is TGTGCCAGCAGCTTTATGGCAGGGGGAACCTACGAGCAGTACTTC. Amino acid sequence: CASSFMAGGTYEQYF.

This clone was picked up a small number of times. CDR3 DNA: TGTGCCAGCAGAATGTCGGGACAGGGGCTAAATGAGCAGTTCTTC. Protein product: CASRMSGQGLNEQFF. The chain joins TRBV2 to TRBJ2-1; TRBD1 matches 10 bases. The germline CDR1 and CDR2 sequences are SNHLY and FYNNEI. CDR3 size: 15 residues. V shed 6 bases, J shed 7 bases, and the junction held 9 bases outside the gene matches. Full variable domain (missing parts from reference TRBV2 and TRBJ2-1): EPEVTQTPSHQVTQMGQEVILRCVPISNHLYFYWYRQILGQKVEFLVSFYNNEISEKSEIFDDQFSVERPDGSNFTLKIRSTKLEDSAMYFCASRMSGQGLNEQFFGPGTRLTVL.

J is TRBJ2-7 and V is TRBV6-5, with D possibly being TRBD2 (6 bases). V was clipped by 7 bases and J by 0 bases, with 10 bases between them. Germline V gene data show CDR1 as MNHEY and CDR2 as SVGAGI. This CDR3 comprises 13 residues. In nucleotides, the CDR3 is TGTGCCAGCAAAACCGGGAGCTCCTACGAGCAGTACTTC. It is translated as CASKTGSSYEQYF.

The V gene is TRBV6-5, the J gene TRBJ1-2, with D unresolved. In germline, CDR1 is MNHEY, CDR2 SVGAGI. V was clipped by 5 bases and J by 2 bases, with 9 bases between them. The CDR3 covers 13 residues. CDR3 protein: CASSEANNYGYTF. CDR3 DNA sequence: TGTGCCAGCAGTGAAGCTAACAACTATGGCTACACCTTC.

As regards this clone: Additional DNA sequences in this sample encode the identical CDR3. The chain carries TRBV2 and TRBJ1-5, with D tentatively TRBD1 (6 bases). This CDR3 is built from 14 residues. Trimming shortened V by 2 bases and J by 7 bases, and 12 bases separated the two germline ends. Germline V CDR1 and CDR2: SNHLY, FYNNEI. CDR3 in amino acids: CASSESGEVQPQHF. CDR3 sequence (DNA): TGTGCCAGCAGTGAATCAGGGGAAGTGCAGCCCCAGCATTTT.

A single count supports this clone. The genes are TRBV7-2 and TRBJ2-5, with TRBD1 matching over 8 bases. The length of the CDR3 is 17 residues. The germline gives CDR1 SGHTA, CDR2 FQGNSA. With V trimmed by 4 bases and J by 3 bases, 13 bases remained unmatched. CDR3 sequence (DNA): TGTGCCAGCAGCTCCAGAGGCAGGGGGCCCGCAAAAGAGACCCAGTACTTC. It encodes CASSSRGRGPAKETQYF. The variable domain in full, with the rest retrieved from reference TRBV7-2 and TRBJ2-5, is GAGVSQSPSNKVTEKGKDVELRCDPISGHTALYWYRQSLGQGLEFLIYFQGNSAPDKSGLPSDRFSAERTGGSVSTLTIQRTQQEDSAVYLCASSSRGRGPAKETQYFGPGTRLLVL.

The V and J genes are TRBV5-1 and TRBJ2-3; TRBD2 matches at 8 bases. Trimming cost V 1 base and J 7 bases; bases outside gene matches: 8. The CDR3 is made up of 15 amino acids. Germline CDR1 is SGHRS and CDR2 is YFSETQ. In DNA, the CDR3 is TGCGCCAGCAGCTTGTGGCGGGGGGCCGCCCATACGCAGTATTTT. Translating gives CASSLWRGAAHTQYF.

A few counts support this clone. The V gene is TRBV6-6, the J gene TRBJ1-1; D possibly corresponds to TRBD1 (6 bases). The length of the CDR3 is 13 residues. The V gene lost 6 bases and the J gene lost 11 bases, with 19 bases spanning the gap. Looked up from germline, CDR1 is MNHNY and CDR2 is SVGAGI (reference sequence). The CDR3 region is CASRETQGSCAFF. CDR3 DNA: TGTGCCAGCAGGGAGACACAGGGATCCTGTGCTTTCTTT.

The chain couples TRBV7-6 to TRBJ1-1, with D maybe TRBD1 (6 bases). The germline V gene has CDR1 SGHVS and CDR2 FNYEAQ. This CDR3 region has 15 residues. V was clipped by 5 bases and J by 2 bases, with 15 bases between them. CDR3 sequence (DNA): TGTGCCAGCAGCCTATGCTCGGGACAAAACACTGAAGCTTTCTTT. Amino acid sequence: CASSLCSGQNTEAFF.

This chain connects TRBV19 to TRBJ1-6; the D is unclear. The length of the CDR3 is 14 residues. Trimming left V 1 base short and J 5 bases short, with 6 bases between. Germline CDR1 is LNHDA and CDR2 is SQIVND (reference sequence). The CDR3 loop is CASSIGRNNSPLHF. Here the CDR3 DNA reads TGTGCCAGTAGTATAGGGAGGAATAATTCACCCCTCCACTTT.